This TCR beta chain was observed in a study of technical replicates of blood from a few donors. A single count supports this clone. Per the germline V gene, CDR1 is LGHNT and CDR2 is FRNRAP. This CDR3 is 16 amino acids long. V lost 1 base to trimming and J lost 7 bases, with 19 bases between them. Produced via immunoSEQ multiplex PCR; TCRdb's table is partial and in-frame only. The sample shows tens of thousands of clones, about 86% of them seen only once. This TCR was sampled from a human donor in good health. Some clones in this sample may be carry-over from other donors' samples. The chain uses TRBV12-5 and TRBJ1-1, with unresolved D. The sequenced material came from PBMCs. This CDR3 is CASGLEGRVRRGEAFF. Written as DNA, the CDR3 is TGTGCTAGTGGTTTGGAAGGGAGAGTTCGACGGGGTGAAGCTTTCTTT.